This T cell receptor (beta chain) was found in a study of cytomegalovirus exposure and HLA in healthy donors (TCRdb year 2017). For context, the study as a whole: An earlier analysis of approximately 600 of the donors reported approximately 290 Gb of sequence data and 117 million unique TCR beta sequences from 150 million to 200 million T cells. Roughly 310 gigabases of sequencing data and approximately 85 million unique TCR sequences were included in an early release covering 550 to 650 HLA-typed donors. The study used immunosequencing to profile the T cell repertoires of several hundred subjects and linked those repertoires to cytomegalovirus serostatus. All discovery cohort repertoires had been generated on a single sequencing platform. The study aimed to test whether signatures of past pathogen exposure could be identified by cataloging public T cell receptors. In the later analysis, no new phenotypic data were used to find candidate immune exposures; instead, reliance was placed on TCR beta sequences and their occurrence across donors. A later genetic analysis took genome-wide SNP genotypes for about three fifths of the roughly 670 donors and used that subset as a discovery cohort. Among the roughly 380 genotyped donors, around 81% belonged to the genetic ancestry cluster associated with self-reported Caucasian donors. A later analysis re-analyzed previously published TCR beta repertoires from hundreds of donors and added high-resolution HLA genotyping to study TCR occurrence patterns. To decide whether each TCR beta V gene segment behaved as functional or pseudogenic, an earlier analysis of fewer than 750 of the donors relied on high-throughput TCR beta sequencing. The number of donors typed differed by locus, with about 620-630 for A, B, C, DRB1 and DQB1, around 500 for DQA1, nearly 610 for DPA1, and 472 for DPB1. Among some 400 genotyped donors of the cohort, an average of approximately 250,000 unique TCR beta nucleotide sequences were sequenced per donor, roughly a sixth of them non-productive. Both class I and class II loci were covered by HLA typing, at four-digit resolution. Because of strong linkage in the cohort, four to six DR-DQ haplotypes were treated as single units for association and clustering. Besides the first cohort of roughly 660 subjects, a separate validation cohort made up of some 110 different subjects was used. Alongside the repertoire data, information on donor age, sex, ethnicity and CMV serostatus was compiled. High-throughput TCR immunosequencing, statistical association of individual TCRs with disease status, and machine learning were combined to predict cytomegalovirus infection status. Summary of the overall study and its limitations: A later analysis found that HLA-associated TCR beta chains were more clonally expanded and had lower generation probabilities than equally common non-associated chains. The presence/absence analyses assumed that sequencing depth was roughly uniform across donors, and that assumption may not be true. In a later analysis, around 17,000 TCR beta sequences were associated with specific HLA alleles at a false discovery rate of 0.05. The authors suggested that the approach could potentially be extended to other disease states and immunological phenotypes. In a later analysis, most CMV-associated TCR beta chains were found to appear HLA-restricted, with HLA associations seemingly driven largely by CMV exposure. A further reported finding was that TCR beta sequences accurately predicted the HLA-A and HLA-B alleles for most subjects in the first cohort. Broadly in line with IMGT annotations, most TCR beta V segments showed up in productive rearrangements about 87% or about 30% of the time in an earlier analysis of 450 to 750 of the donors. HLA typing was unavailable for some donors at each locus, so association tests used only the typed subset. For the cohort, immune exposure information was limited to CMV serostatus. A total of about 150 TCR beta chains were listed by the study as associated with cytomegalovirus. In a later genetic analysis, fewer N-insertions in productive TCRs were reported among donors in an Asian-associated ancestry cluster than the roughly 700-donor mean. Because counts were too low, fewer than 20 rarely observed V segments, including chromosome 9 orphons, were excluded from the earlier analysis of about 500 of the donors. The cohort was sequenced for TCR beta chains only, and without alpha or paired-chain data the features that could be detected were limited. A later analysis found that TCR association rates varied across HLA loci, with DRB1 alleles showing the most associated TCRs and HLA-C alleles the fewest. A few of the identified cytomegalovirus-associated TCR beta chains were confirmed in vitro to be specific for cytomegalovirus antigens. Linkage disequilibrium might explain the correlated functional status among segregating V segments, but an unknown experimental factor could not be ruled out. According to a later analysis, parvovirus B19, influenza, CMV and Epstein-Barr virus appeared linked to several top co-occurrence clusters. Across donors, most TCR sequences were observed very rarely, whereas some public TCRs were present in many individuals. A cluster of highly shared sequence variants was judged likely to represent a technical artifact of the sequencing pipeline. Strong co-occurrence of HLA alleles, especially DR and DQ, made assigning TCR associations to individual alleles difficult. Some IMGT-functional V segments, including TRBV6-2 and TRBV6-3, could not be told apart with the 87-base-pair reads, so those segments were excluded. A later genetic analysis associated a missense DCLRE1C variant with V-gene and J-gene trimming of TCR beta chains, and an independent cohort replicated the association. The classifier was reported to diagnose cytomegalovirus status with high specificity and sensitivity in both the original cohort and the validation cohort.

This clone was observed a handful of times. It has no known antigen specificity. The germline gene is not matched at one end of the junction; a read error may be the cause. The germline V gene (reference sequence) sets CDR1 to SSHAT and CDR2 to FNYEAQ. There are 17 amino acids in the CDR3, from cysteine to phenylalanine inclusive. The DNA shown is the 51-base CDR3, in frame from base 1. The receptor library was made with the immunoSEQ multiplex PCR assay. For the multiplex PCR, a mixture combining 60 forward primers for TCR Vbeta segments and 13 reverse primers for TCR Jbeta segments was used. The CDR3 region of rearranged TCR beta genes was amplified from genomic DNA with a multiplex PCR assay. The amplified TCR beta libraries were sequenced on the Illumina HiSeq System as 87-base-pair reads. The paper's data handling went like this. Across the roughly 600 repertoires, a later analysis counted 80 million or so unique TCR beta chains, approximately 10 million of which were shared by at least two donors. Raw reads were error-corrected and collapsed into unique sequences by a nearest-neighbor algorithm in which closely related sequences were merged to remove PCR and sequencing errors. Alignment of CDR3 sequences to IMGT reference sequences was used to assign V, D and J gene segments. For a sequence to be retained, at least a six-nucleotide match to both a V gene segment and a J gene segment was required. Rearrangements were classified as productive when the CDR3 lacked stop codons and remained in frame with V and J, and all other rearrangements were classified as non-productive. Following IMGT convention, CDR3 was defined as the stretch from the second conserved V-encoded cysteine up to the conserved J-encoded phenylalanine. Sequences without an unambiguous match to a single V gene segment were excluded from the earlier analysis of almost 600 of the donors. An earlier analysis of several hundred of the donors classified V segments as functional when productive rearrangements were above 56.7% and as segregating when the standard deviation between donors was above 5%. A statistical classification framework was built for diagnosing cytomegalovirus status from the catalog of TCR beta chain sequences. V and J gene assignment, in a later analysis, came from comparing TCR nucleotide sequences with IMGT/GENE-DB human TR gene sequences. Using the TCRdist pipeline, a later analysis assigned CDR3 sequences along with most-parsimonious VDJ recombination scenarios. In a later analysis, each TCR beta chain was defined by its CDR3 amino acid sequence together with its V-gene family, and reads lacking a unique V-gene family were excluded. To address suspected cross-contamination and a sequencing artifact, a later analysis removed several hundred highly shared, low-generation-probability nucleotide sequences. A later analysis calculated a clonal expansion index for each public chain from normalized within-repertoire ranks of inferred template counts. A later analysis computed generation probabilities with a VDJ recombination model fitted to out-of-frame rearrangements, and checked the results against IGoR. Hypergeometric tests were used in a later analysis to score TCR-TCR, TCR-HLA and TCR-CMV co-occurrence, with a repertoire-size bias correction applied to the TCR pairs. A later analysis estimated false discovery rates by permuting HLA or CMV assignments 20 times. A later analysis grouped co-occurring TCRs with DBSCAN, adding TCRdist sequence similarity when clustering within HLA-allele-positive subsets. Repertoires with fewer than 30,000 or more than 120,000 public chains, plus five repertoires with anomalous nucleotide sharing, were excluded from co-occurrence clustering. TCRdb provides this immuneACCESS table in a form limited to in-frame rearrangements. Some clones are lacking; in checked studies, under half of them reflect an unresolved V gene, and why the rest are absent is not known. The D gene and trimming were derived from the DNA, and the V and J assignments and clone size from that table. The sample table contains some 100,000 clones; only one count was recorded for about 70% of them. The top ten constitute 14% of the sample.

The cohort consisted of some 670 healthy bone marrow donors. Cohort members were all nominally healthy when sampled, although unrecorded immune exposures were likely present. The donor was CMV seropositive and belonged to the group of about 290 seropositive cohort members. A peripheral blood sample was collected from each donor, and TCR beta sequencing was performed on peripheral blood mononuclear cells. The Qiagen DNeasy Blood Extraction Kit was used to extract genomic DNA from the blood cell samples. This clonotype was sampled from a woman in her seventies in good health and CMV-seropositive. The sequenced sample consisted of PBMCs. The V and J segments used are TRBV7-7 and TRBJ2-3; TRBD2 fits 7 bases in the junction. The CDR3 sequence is CASSKESRGGTADTQYF. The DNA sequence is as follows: TGTGCTAGCAGCAAAGAGAGTCGCGGGGGAACGGCAGATACGCAGTATTTT.